This TCR beta chain was identified in a study of blood T cell repertoires in COVID-19. In the study overall: Nucleic acid was either cDNA or gDNA, and it came from T cells, B-cell-depleted T cells, or PBMCs.

The repertoire was sequenced with immunoSEQ multiplex PCR; TCRdb's copy has only in-frame clones and lacks some. Among about 100,000 clones, over 80% were seen once, and the ten largest hold more than 1.5%. This CDR3 is 14 amino acids long. J gave up 3 bases and V 0 bases, and 3 bases lay outside the gene matches. Looked up from germline, CDR1 is SGHRS and CDR2 is YFSETQ. As concerns this clone: The same CDR3 also results from other DNA sequences found in this sample.

The TCR comes from a human donor with active COVID-19. The donor label of this sample is uncertain. V is TRBV5-1 and J is TRBJ2-7; TRBD2 matches 7 bases. The specimen was peripheral blood. The chain's CDR3 is CASSLAGGHYEQYF. The DNA of the CDR3 is TGCGCCAGCAGCTTGGCGGGGGGTCACTACGAGCAGTACTTC.